The rows below give T cell receptor beta chains drawn from one sample of a study of cytomegalovirus exposure and HLA in healthy donors. TCRdb's copy holds only in-frame clones and misses some; the assay was immunoSEQ multiplex PCR. The data contain around 130,000 clones, about 85% of them seen just once; the ten biggest clones take up roughly 2%. The sequenced material came from PBMCs. These receptors all come from a woman in her thirties in good health and CMV-seronegative. Each CDR3 is given with its conserved first and last residue. The D gene is left open where the match is weak. Size values are once, few and many counts, or a class for expanded clones, and some rows have none.

length,J,size,V,D,CDR3,DNA
16,TRBJ2-4,-,TRBV11-3,-,CASSLEGGGGKNIQYF,TGTGCCAGCAGCTTAGAGGGCGGGGGCGGCAAAAACATTCAGTACTTC
19,TRBJ2-2,-,TRBV5-4,TRBD2,CASSLSRLAGAPRAGELFF,TGTGCCAGCAGCTTGTCCCGACTAGCGGGGGCCCCACGGGCCGGGGAGCTGTTTTTT
14,TRBJ2-3,-,TRBV7-2,TRBD1,CASSLRQGSDTQYF,TGTGCCAGCAGCCTCAGACAGGGCTCAGATACGCAGTATTTT
13,TRBJ1-1,-,TRBV9,-,CASSFDSGREAFF,TGTGCCAGCAGCTTTGATAGCGGCAGGGAAGCTTTCTTT
14,TRBJ2-7,-,TRBV13,-,CASSSVQGPREQYF,TGTGCCAGCAGCTCCGTCCAGGGTCCACGCGAGCAGTACTTC
14,TRBJ1-1,-,TRBV10-1,-,CASSEGRRFTEAFF,TGCGCCAGCAGTGAGGGCAGGAGGTTCACTGAAGCTTTCTTT
16,TRBJ1-1,-,TRBV5-1,-,CASSSRAVDQSTEAFF,TGCGCCAGCAGCTCGAGGGCCGTTGACCAGAGCACTGAAGCTTTCTTT
16,TRBJ2-2,-,TRBV9,-,CASSVGGGATTGELFF,TGTGCCAGCAGCGTAGGGGGCGGGGCAACCACCGGGGAGCTGTTTTTT
15,TRBJ2-1,-,TRBV13,TRBD1,CASSPPTGGKGEQFF,TGTGCCAGCAGCCCTCCGACAGGGGGCAAGGGTGAGCAGTTCTTC
16,TRBJ2-5,-,TRBV7-2,TRBD2,CASSLASGGAGETQYF,TGTGCCAGCAGCTTGGCTAGCGGGGGGGCCGGGGAGACCCAGTACTTC
12,TRBJ2-7,-,TRBV6-5,TRBD2,CASGQRGYEQYF,TGTGCCAGCGGGCAGCGGGGTTACGAGCAGTACTTC
13,TRBJ2-7,-,TRBV6-6,-,CASSSSTSYEQYF,TGTGCCAGCAGTAGCTCGACATCCTACGAGCAGTACTTC
15,TRBJ2-3,once,TRBV27,TRBD1,CASSPRDRVGDTQYF,TGTGCCAGCAGTCCCCGGGACAGGGTTGGGGATACGCAGTATTTT
18,TRBJ1-1,-,TRBV19,TRBD1,CASSMYFGTGVSNTEAFF,TGTGCCAGTAGTATGTACTTCGGGACAGGGGTCTCGAACACTGAAGCTTTCTTT
15,TRBJ1-5,-,TRBV9,-,CASSVGSGPNQPQHF,TGTGCCAGCAGCGTAGGCTCAGGGCCAAATCAGCCCCAGCATTTT
15,TRBJ2-5,-,TRBV7-6,TRBD2,CASSWSGADQETQYF,TGTGCCAGCAGCTGGAGCGGGGCCGACCAAGAGACCCAGTACTTC
13,TRBJ2-2,-,TRBV5-1,-,CASTPGNTGELFF,TGCGCCAGCACCCCAGGGAACACCGGGGAGCTGTTTTTT
13,TRBJ2-1,-,TRBV6-5,-,CATNPPQNNEQFF,TGTGCCACCAATCCCCCACAAAACAATGAGCAGTTCTTC
13,TRBJ2-3,once,TRBV28,TRBD1,CAGQGSRLDTQYF,TGTGCCGGACAGGGGTCCCGCCTAGATACGCAGTATTTT
19,TRBJ2-5,-,TRBV5-1,TRBD2,CASSSADRGLAGGKETQYF,TGCGCCAGCAGCTCCGCTGACAGGGGACTAGCGGGGGGGAAAGAGACCCAGTACTTC
16,TRBJ1-3,-,TRBV15,-,CATSETRGLSGNTIYF,TGTGCCACCAGCGAGACCCGGGGGTTATCGGGAAACACCATATATTTT
15,TRBJ1-6,-,TRBV6-5,TRBD1,CATRTGGAYNSPLHF,TGTGCCACCAGAACAGGGGGGGCTTATAATTCACCCCTCCACTTT
16,TRBJ1-4,-,TRBV5-1,TRBD1,CASSLTGTGANEKLFF,TGCGCCAGCAGCTTGACTGGGACAGGGGCTAATGAAAAACTGTTTTTT
13,TRBJ2-4,-,TRBV29-1,-,CSVSDIGGNIQYF,TGCAGCGTTTCAGACATCGGGGGTAACATTCAGTACTTC
15,TRBJ2-2,-,TRBV5-6,-,CASSLDRGGTGELFF,TGTGCCAGCAGCTTGGACAGAGGAGGGACCGGGGAGCTGTTTTTT